One and the same sample provided the 30 T cell receptor beta chains below, sequenced in a study of blood T cell repertoires in COVID-19. TCRdb's copy holds only in-frame clones and misses some; the assay was immunoSEQ multiplex PCR. The table has 300,000 to 400,000 clones, around 85% seen once. The specimen sequenced was PBMCs or T cells enriched from blood (not recorded which). Receptors originate from a woman between 25 and 40 years old who had been exposed to COVID-19.

The chain uses TRBV7-9 and TRBJ2-5; 13 bases are a match to TRBD2. The CDR3 length is 17 residues. J gave up 0 bases and V 5 bases, and 6 bases lay outside the gene matches. CDR1 is SEHNR, CDR2 FQNEAQ, per germline (reference sequence). CDR3 amino acids: CASSAGGTSGNQETQYF. The CDR3 nucleotides read TGTGCCAGCAGCGCCGGGGGGACTAGCGGGAACCAAGAGACCCAGTACTTC. Filled out from reference TRBV7-9 and TRBJ2-5, the complete variable domain reads DTGVSQNPRHKITKRGQNVTFRCDPISEHNRLYWYRQTLGQGPEFLTYFQNEAQLEKSRLLSDRFSAERPKGSFSTLEIQRTEQGDSAMYLCASSAGGTSGNQETQYFGPGTRLLVL.

This chain uses TRBV27 with TRBJ1-4, with D possibly TRBD1 on 6 matching bases. V was cut by 8 bases and J by 7 bases, with 20 bases left in between. The CDR3 runs 15 residues. In germline, CDR1 is MNHEY, CDR2 SMNVEV (reference sequence). This CDR3 reads CASAVNRVRGEKLFF. CDR3 nucleotide sequence: TGTGCCAGCGCTGTGAACAGGGTCCGGGGTGAAAAACTGTTTTTT.

This chain joins TRBV7-9 and TRBJ1-3; the D gene is possibly TRBD1 (6 bases). This CDR3 comprises 14 residues. CDR1 and CDR2 from the germline V gene are SEHNR and FQNEAQ (reference sequence). V was shortened by 4 bases and J by 4 bases, with 11 bases between the two germline ends. The CDR3 DNA reads as TGTGCCAGCAGCTCGGACAGCTGGGGAAACACCATATATTTT. Its protein product is CASSSDSWGNTIYF.

The J gene is TRBJ1-4, the V gene TRBV28; TRBD1 is a possible D gene (6 bases). Germline assignment: CDR1 MDHEN and CDR2 SYDVKM. The CDR3 is made up of 16 amino acids. With 3 bases removed from V and 0 bases from J, the gap between germline ends came to 11 bases. The CDR3 region is CASSFRGGATNEKLFF. The CDR3 coding sequence is TGTGCCAGCAGTTTTAGAGGGGGTGCAACTAATGAAAAACTGTTTTTT.

The V call is TRBV13, the J call TRBJ1-5, with a tentative D call TRBD1 (5 bases). The CDR3 runs to 13 residues. The germline V and J ends were trimmed by 1 base and 7 bases, with 8 bases remaining between them. Germline V gives CDR1 PRHDT, CDR2 FYEKMQ (reference sequence). This chain's CDR3 is CASSLAGNQPQHF. The CDR3 region has the DNA TGTGCCAGCAGCTTAGCAGGGAACCAGCCCCAGCATTTT. Variable domain in full (rest from reference TRBV13 and TRBJ1-5): AAGVIQSPRHLIKEKRETATLKCYPIPRHDTVYWYQQGPGQDPQFLISFYEKMQSDKGSIPDRFSAQQFSDYHSELNMSSLELGDSALYFCASSLAGNQPQHFGDGTRLSIL.

This clone was observed a handful of times. The V and J genes are TRBV5-5 and TRBJ2-1; D is unclear. CDR1 SGHKS and CDR2 YYEKEE come from the germline V gene (reference sequence). This CDR3 has 15 residues. V lost 0 bases and J 6 bases, leaving 13 bases between the germline ends. CDR3 in DNA: TGTGCCAGCAGCTTGGATTACAGTAACCCCAATGAGCAGTTCTTC. This sequence encodes CASSLDYSNPNEQFF. Filled out from reference TRBV5-5 and TRBJ2-1, the complete variable domain reads DAGVTQSPTHLIKTRGQQVTLRCSPISGHKSVSWYQQVLGQGPQFIFQYYEKEERGRGNFPDRFSARQFPNYSSELNVNALLLGDSALYLCASSLDYSNPNEQFFGPGTRLTVL.

The V gene is TRBV5-1, the J gene TRBJ2-3, with unresolved D. The V end was cut by 4 bases, the J end by 2 bases, with 11 bases between. Germline CDR1 is SGHRS and CDR2 is YFSETQ. The CDR3 runs to 14 residues. CDR3 coding DNA: TGCGCCAGCAGCCTCGGTACTTCCACAGATACGCAGTATTTT. Amino acid sequence: CASSLGTSTDTQYF.

This clone was seen just once. The chain combines TRBV28 with TRBJ1-5, with D unclear. Trimming took off 3 bases at V and 6 bases at J, with 12 bases between the two ends. There are 14 residues in the CDR3. Germline CDR1 is MDHEN and CDR2 is SYDVKM. The CDR3 here is CASSFHAGFQPQHF. For the CDR3, the DNA is TGTGCCAGCAGTTTCCACGCAGGCTTTCAGCCCCAGCATTTT.

The CDR3 reads CASKGEGHETQYF. The CDR3 DNA sequence: TGTGCCAGCAAGGGGGAGGGCCACGAGACCCAGTACTTC. The V gene is TRBV2, the J gene TRBJ2-5; perhaps TRBD2 as D (7 bases). The CDR3 totals 13 residues. CDR1 is SNHLY, CDR2 FYNNEI, per germline. Trimming left V 7 bases short and J 5 bases short, with 14 bases between.

The chain recombines TRBV12-3 or TRBV12-4 with TRBJ2-7; D gene unclear. The V gene lost 1 base and the J gene lost 1 base, with 5 bases spanning the gap. CDR3 size: 13 residues. CDR3 protein: CASSLGSSYEQYF. CDR3 bases: TGTGCCAGCAGTTTAGGGAGTTCCTACGAGCAGTACTTC.

This clone was recorded only once. The V gene is TRBV28, the J gene TRBJ2-1; 10 nucleotides agree with TRBD2. Germline V lookup: CDR1 MDHEN, CDR2 SYDVKM. The CDR3 runs to 16 residues. The V gene end was trimmed by 2 bases and the J gene end by 7 bases; junction bases not matched to a gene: 8. CDR3 sequence: CASSLGYIAGGNEQFF. CDR3 nucleotides: TGTGCCAGCAGTTTAGGGTATATAGCGGGAGGAAATGAGCAGTTCTTC.

In regard to this clone: The sample holds other DNA sequences that translate to the same CDR3. V and J are TRBV30 and TRBJ1-5; 9 bases map to TRBD1. The V gene's germline CDR1 is GTSNPN and CDR2 SVGIG (reference sequence). V gave up 2 bases and J gave up 2 bases; unmatched junction bases: 1. This CDR3 has 14 amino acids. The CDR3 coding sequence is TGTGCCTGGAGTAGGACAGGGGGCAATCAGCCCCAGCATTTT. Translating gives CAWSRTGGNQPQHF.

The chain is built from TRBV7-2 and TRBJ2-1, with TRBD2 identical over 13 bases. Trimming cost V 5 bases and J 1 base; bases outside gene matches: 8. This CDR3 comprises 18 residues. Germline V lookup: CDR1 SGHTA, CDR2 FQGNSA. This CDR3 is CASSITSGGASSYNEQFF. In nucleotides, the CDR3 is TGTGCCAGCAGCATCACTAGCGGGGGGGCTTCGTCCTACAATGAGCAGTTCTTC. Drawing the rest from reference TRBV7-2 and TRBJ2-1, the complete variable domain is GAGVSQSPSNKVTEKGKDVELRCDPISGHTALYWYRQSLGQGLEFLIYFQGNSAPDKSGLPSDRFSAERTGGSVSTLTIQRTQQEDSAVYLCASSITSGGASSYNEQFFGPGTRLTVL.

This sequence joins TRBV28 and TRBJ1-1; maybe TRBD1 (5 bases). The CDR3 loop spans 12 amino acids. CDR1 is MDHEN, CDR2 SYDVKM, per germline. The CDR3 coding sequence is TGTGTTTCCCAAGGGGAACAGTCAGAAGCTTTCTTT. Translation: CVSQGEQSEAFF.

The rearrangement links TRBV28 to TRBJ1-3; a possible D gene is TRBD1 (6 bases). Looked up from germline, CDR1 is MDHEN and CDR2 is SYDVKM. The germline V and J ends were trimmed by 2 bases and 6 bases, with 11 bases remaining between them. The CDR3 spans 14 residues. The CDR3 protein is CASSLRGALNTIYF. The CDR3 coding sequence is TGTGCCAGCAGTTTACGGGGGGCGTTAAACACCATATATTTT.

The chain links TRBV4-3 to TRBJ2-3; 9 bases line up with TRBD1. From germline, CDR1 is LGHNA and CDR2 YSLEER. The CDR3 contains 16 residues. Trimming took 5 bases from V and 4 from J; bases not matched to a gene: 10. CDR3 coding DNA: TGCGCCAGCAGCGCAACCTTACAGGGGGCCTCAGATACGCAGTATTTT. Translation: CASSATLQGASDTQYF.

This clone appeared many times. This chain links TRBV5-4 with TRBJ2-7; 7 positions match TRBD1. V was pared by 3 bases and J by 4 bases, with 7 bases of the junction left unmatched. Germline V gives CDR1 SGHNT, CDR2 YYREEE (reference sequence). The length of the CDR3 is 14 residues. The CDR3 DNA follows: TGTGCCAGCAGCTGGTCTCAGGGGGAATACGAGCAGTACTTC. Its protein product is CASSWSQGEYEQYF.

J is TRBJ1-6 and V is TRBV4-3; 8 bases are shared with TRBD1. The germline V gene encodes CDR1 LGHNA and CDR2 YSLEER. V dropped 0 bases and J dropped 9; count of bases not matched to a gene: 4. The CDR3 contains 15 residues. The CDR3 is CASSQETGAGSPLHF. For the CDR3, the DNA is TGCGCCAGCAGCCAAGAGACAGGGGCAGGTTCACCCCTCCACTTT.

The chain recombines TRBV10-3 with TRBJ1-6, with a tentative D call TRBD1 (5 bases). This CDR3 is built from 15 residues. The V and J ends lost 6 bases and 3 bases respectively, with 12 bases between them. Germline loops: CDR1 ENHRY, CDR2 SYGVKD. The CDR3 loop is CAIRGTTDYNSPLHF. CDR3 coding DNA: TGTGCCATCAGGGGAACGACAGACTATAATTCACCCCTCCACTTT.

This clone occurred a few times. The genes are TRBV9 and TRBJ2-6; TRBD2 agrees at 12 bases. With V trimmed by 0 bases and J by 0 bases, 4 bases remained unmatched. This CDR3 is built from 19 residues. The germline CDR1 and CDR2 sequences are SGDLS and YYNGEE. The CDR3 DNA follows: TGTGCCAGCAGCGTAGTTCCTAGCGGGAGGGCCTCTGGGGCCAACGTCCTGACTTTC. Its protein product is CASSVVPSGRASGANVLTF.

The rearrangement joins TRBV7-2 to TRBJ2-7; maybe TRBD2 (6 bases). This CDR3 has 17 residues. The V and J ends lost 5 bases and 0 bases respectively, with 20 bases between them. Per the germline V gene, CDR1 is SGHTA and CDR2 is FQGNSA. The CDR3 DNA follows: TGTGCCAGCAGCCCGGAGGGTGGCGGGGCTAGCTCCTACGAGCAGTACTTC. It yields the protein CASSPEGGGASSYEQYF.

The rearrangement links TRBV19 to TRBJ1-1, with D maybe TRBD1 (6 bases). The germline CDR1 and CDR2 sequences are LNHDA and SQIVND (reference sequence). The CDR3 runs to 14 residues. V was trimmed by 7 bases and J by 1 base, leaving 13 bases between them. CDR3 sequence (DNA): TGTGCCAGTATGTGGACAGCCACGAACACTGAAGCTTTCTTT. This translates into CASMWTATNTEAFF.

The V and J genes are TRBV19 and TRBJ1-5; 9 bases map to TRBD1. Germline V gene lookup returns CDR1 LNHDA and CDR2 SQIVND (reference sequence). The CDR3 covers 14 residues. V was clipped by 10 bases and J by 7 bases; unmatched bases: 11. DNA of the CDR3: TGTGCCACCCGGGACAGGGATTATATACAGCCCCAGCATTTT. Protein: CATRDRDYIQPQHF.

This chain uses TRBV20-1 with TRBJ2-7; D possibly corresponds to TRBD2 (6 bases). With 3 bases removed from V and 4 bases from J, the gap between germline ends came to 10 bases. The CDR3 length is 12 residues. The germline V gene encodes CDR1 DFQATT and CDR2 SNEGSKA (reference sequence). The CDR3 coding sequence is TGCAGTGCTAGTTCAGCGGGTTACGAGCAGTACTTC. Amino acids: CSASSAGYEQYF.

This clone was observed once. CDR3 nucleotides: TGTGCCAGCAGTTTAGGGGTAAGCTCGGGAGCCTACGAGCAGTACTTC. Translation: CASSLGVSSGAYEQYF. The chain combines TRBV28 with TRBJ2-7, with a possible D match to TRBD2 (6 bases). The CDR3 consists of 16 residues. Trimming took off 2 bases at V and 2 bases at J, with 16 bases between the two ends. Germline CDR1 reads MDHEN; CDR2 reads SYDVKM.

This chain uses TRBV28 with TRBJ2-5; tentative D call: TRBD2 (7 bases). The ends were cut back, 4 bases at V and 4 bases at J, with 22 bases in the middle. Germline assignment: CDR1 MDHEN and CDR2 SYDVKM. This CDR3 contains 17 residues. For the CDR3, the DNA is TGTGCCAGCAGTTCCCCTGGACAGCGGGGTTTCGTAGAGACCCAGTACTTC. Translating it yields CASSSPGQRGFVETQYF.

CDR3 DNA: TGCGCCAGCAGCTTGTGGGACACCTACACTGAAGCTTTCTTT. It encodes CASSLWDTYTEAFF. This chain connects TRBV5-1 to TRBJ1-1; D possibly corresponds to TRBD1 (6 bases). Trimming shortened V by 1 base and J by 3 bases, and 10 bases separated the two germline ends. The CDR3 loop spans 14 amino acids. Germline lookup yields CDR1 SGHRS and CDR2 YFSETQ.

J is TRBJ2-2 and V is TRBV19, with D perhaps matching TRBD2 (5 bases). The ends were cut back, 7 bases at V and 1 base at J, with 13 bases in the middle. Germline-derived CDR1 and CDR2 are LNHDA and SQIVND (reference sequence). CDR3 length: 15 residues. The CDR3 DNA reads TGTGCCAGTACGGGGAGATGGGAGAACACCGGGGAGCTGTTTTTT. Protein sequence: CASTGRWENTGELFF.

The CDR3 protein is CASSLGSDKYEQYF. CDR3 DNA: TGTGCCAGCAGCTTGGGATCGGACAAATACGAGCAGTACTTC. J is TRBJ2-7 and V is TRBV5-4; weak D call: TRBD1 (5 bases). This CDR3 is 14 amino acids long. The V gene's germline CDR1 is SGHNT and CDR2 YYREEE (reference sequence). The V gene lost 0 bases and the J gene lost 4 bases, with 11 bases spanning the gap.

The chain employs TRBV7-2 and TRBJ2-1; 11 bases are shared with TRBD2. Trimming removed 1 base from V and 5 bases from J; junction bases left unmatched: 1. The germline V gene encodes CDR1 SGHTA and CDR2 FQGNSA. The length of the CDR3 is 15 residues. The CDR3: CASSLELAGDNEQFF. CDR3 nucleotide sequence: TGTGCCAGCAGCTTAGAACTAGCGGGAGACAATGAGCAGTTCTTC.